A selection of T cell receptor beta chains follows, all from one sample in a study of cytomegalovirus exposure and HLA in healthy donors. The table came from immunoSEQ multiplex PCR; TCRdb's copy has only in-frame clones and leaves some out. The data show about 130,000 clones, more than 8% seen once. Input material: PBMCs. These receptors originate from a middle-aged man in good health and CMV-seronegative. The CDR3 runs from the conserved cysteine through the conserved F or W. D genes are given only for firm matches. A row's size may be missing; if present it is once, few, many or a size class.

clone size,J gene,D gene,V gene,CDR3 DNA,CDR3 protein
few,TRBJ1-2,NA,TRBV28,TGTGCCAGCAGTTCGAACGGATCCGGGGGGGATGGCTACACCTTC,CASSSNGSGGDGYTF
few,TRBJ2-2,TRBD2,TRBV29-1,TGCAGCGTTTTTCCCCCCGGCAGGGAGGGAGGCGGGGAGCTGTTTTTT,CSVFPPGREGGGELFF
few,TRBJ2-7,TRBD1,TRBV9,TGTGCCAGCAGCCTCGGACAGGGGATTGTCGTTGACGAGCAGTACTTC,CASSLGQGIVVDEQYF
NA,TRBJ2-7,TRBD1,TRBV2,TGTGCCAGCAGTTCCCAGGGGGCTGGGTACGAGCAGTACTTC,CASSSQGAGYEQYF
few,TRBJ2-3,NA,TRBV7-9,TGTGCCAGCACCTATTCGGGTGACACAGATACGCAGTATTTT,CASTYSGDTDTQYF
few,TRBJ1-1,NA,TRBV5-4,TGTGCCAGCAGCTTGGCCGGGGTGAAGAACACTGAAGCTTTCTTT,CASSLAGVKNTEAFF
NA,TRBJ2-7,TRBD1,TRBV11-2,TGTGCCAGCAGCGCCCCCGGGACAGGGCCCCGCACCTACGAGCAGTACTTC,CASSAPGTGPRTYEQYF
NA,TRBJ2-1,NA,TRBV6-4,TGTGCCAGCAGTGACTCAATAGGCGGGAATGAGCAGTTCTTC,CASSDSIGGNEQFF
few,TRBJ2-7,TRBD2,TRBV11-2,TGTGCCAGCAGCCTACAGAAAAGGACTAGCGTCCCCGAGCAGTACTTC,CASSLQKRTSVPEQYF
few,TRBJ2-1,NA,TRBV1,TGCACCAGCCTCCCCAAAGGGGAGGGCGATGAGCAGTTCTTC,CTSLPKGEGDEQFF